What follows are 18 T cell receptor beta chains derived from one specimen sequenced in a study of Tregs in tolerant kidney transplant recipients. TCRdb's copy holds only in-frame clones and misses some; the assay was immunoSEQ multiplex PCR. This sample yields tens of thousands of clones, of which roughly 93% are seen a single time; 1.5% to 2% belongs to the top ten. The nonmyeloablative bone marrow transplants came from related graft donors, with transient mixed chimerism. Material: CD4+ T cells from blood (PBMCs), obtained 12 months after the transplant. The receptors were gathered from a human patient who received a combined kidney and bone marrow transplant. Some T cells may have come from the graft donor.

The CDR3 DNA reads TGTGCCAGCAGTTTTACCGGTAGCGGGGGCCAAGAGACCCAGTACTTC. Residues: CASSFTGSGGQETQYF. The chain uses TRBV6-5 and TRBJ2-5; 9 nucleotides match TRBD2. Per germline, CDR1 MNHEY and CDR2 SVGAGI. The trim removed 4 bases at V and 1 base at J, leaving 7 bases unmatched. The CDR3 is 16 residues long.

The chain carries TRBV6-1 and TRBJ1-5; D is ambiguous. Germline CDR1 and CDR2: MNHNS and SASEGT. V dropped 8 bases and J dropped 3 bases, with 14 bases sitting between them. The CDR3 is made up of 14 amino acids. The CDR3 coding sequence is TGTGCCAGCTATCCGGCGGGTTACAATCAGCCCCAGCATTTT. It is translated as CASYPAGYNQPQHF.

DNA for the CDR3: TGTGCCAGCAGCCGAGGGGGCGCCCAAGAGACCCAGTACTTC. This encodes CASSRGGAQETQYF. The chain carries TRBV7-6 and TRBJ2-5, with 7 nucleotides matching TRBD1. The CDR3 runs 14 residues. Germline V gene lookup returns CDR1 SGHVS and CDR2 FNYEAQ. V lost 5 bases and J lost 1; bases outside the gene matches: 4.

This chain connects TRBV7-9 to TRBJ2-7; perhaps TRBD2 as D (6 bases). The CDR3 spans 15 residues. Trimming took 2 bases from V and 4 from J, leaving 15 bases between them. CDR1 and CDR2 from the germline V gene are SEHNR and FQNEAQ (reference sequence). The CDR3 DNA follows: TGTGCCAGCAGCTTATTGGGTCTGGGGGGATACGAGCAGTACTTC. Residues: CASSLLGLGGYEQYF. Using reference TRBV7-9 and TRBJ2-7 for the parts outside the CDR3, the full variable domain is DTGVSQNPRHKITKRGQNVTFRCDPISEHNRLYWYRQTLGQGPEFLTYFQNEAQLEKSRLLSDRFSAERPKGSFSTLEIQRTEQGDSAMYLCASSLLGLGGYEQYFGPGTRLTVT.

The CDR3 nucleotides read TGTGCCAGCAGCCTGGGGGGGGGTTGGGGGAACACTGAAGCTTTCTTT. Its translation is CASSLGGGWGNTEAFF. The rearrangement links TRBV5-4 to TRBJ1-1; tentatively, D is TRBD1 (5 bases). CDR1 SGHNT and CDR2 YYREEE come from the germline V gene (reference sequence). Between the trimmed V and J ends, which lost 4 bases and 1 base, there was a span of 17 bases. The CDR3 consists of 16 residues.

The J gene is TRBJ2-7, the V gene TRBV7-9, with D possibly matching TRBD2 (6 bases). This CDR3 spans 14 amino acids. V was clipped by 3 bases and J by 3 bases, with 12 bases between them. The germline V gene has CDR1 SEHNR and CDR2 FQNEAQ (reference sequence). CDR3 nucleotide sequence: TGTGCCAGCAGCTTGTCGGGACTCCACTACGAGCAGTACTTC. Amino acids: CASSLSGLHYEQYF.

This chain connects TRBV7-6 to TRBJ1-3; D is ambiguous. V lost 2 bases, J lost 0 bases, and 11 bases lay in between. CDR1 and CDR2 (germline): SGHVS, FNYEAQ. The CDR3 has 16 residues. The CDR3 nucleotides are TGTGCCAGCAGCTTATCGACACAGAGCTCTGGAAACACCATATATTTT. It translates to CASSLSTQSSGNTIYF.

This clone was picked up one time. The J gene is TRBJ1-2, the V gene TRBV30; no clear D gene. V was trimmed by 0 bases and J by 4 bases, leaving 9 bases between them. CDR1 and CDR2 from the germline V gene are GTSNPN and SVGIG (reference sequence). The CDR3 loop spans 13 amino acids. In DNA, the CDR3 is TGTGCCTGGAGTGTAGGTCACAGCTATGGCTACACCTTC. Translation gives CAWSVGHSYGYTF.

V gene TRBV7-2 combines with J gene TRBJ2-2, with 12 bases fitting TRBD2. J was trimmed by 5 bases and V by 6 bases; bases with no gene match: 4. The length of the CDR3 is 15 residues. Germline-derived CDR1 and CDR2 are SGHTA and FQGNSA. CDR3 nucleotides: TGTGCCAGCAGAAAGACTAGCGGGAGTACCGGGGAGCTGTTTTTT. Translation gives CASRKTSGSTGELFF.

DNA of the CDR3: TGTGCCAGCTCACGGGCCCCACAGGATAGCACAGATACGCAGTATTTT. This translates into CASSRAPQDSTDTQYF. V is TRBV18 and J is TRBJ2-3, with D perhaps TRBD1 (5 bases). CDR3 length: 16 amino acids. The germline V gene has CDR1 KGHSH and CDR2 LQKENI. V was cut by 4 bases and J by 0 bases, with 14 bases left in between.

This clone was seen a handful of times. This chain joins TRBV28 and TRBJ2-1; 8 bases map to TRBD2. The V gene's germline CDR1 is MDHEN and CDR2 SYDVKM. The junction had 15 bases not matched to a gene; V was cut back by 7 bases and J by 4 bases. The CDR3 is made up of 17 amino acids. The CDR3, as DNA: TGTGCCAGCACCTCCGCAGGGACTAGAGCATCGTACAATGAGCAGTTCTTC. It encodes CASTSAGTRASYNEQFF.

This chain links TRBV5-1 with TRBJ2-5, with 8 nucleotides matching TRBD2. With 5 bases clipped from V and 4 bases from J, the junction kept 7 bases outside the gene matches. Germline loops: CDR1 SGHRS, CDR2 YFSETQ. The CDR3 covers 14 residues. The CDR3 DNA reads TGCGCCAGCAGGCCGGGACGGGAGGGAGAGACCCAGTACTTC. Translated: CASRPGREGETQYF.

V is TRBV2 and J is TRBJ2-5; D call uncertain. The CDR3 totals 10 residues. Germline lookup yields CDR1 SNHLY and CDR2 FYNNEI. Trimming removed 5 bases from V and 7 bases from J, with 5 bases in between. The CDR3 DNA sequence: TGTGCCAGCAGTCTGAGGACCCAGTACTTC. Translated: CASSLRTQYF.

This chain uses TRBV30 with TRBJ2-4, with a weak D call TRBD2 (6 bases). Per germline, CDR1 GTSNPN and CDR2 SVGIG (reference sequence). The CDR3 totals 15 residues. V was trimmed by 0 bases and J by 7 bases, leaving 16 bases between them. For the CDR3, the DNA is TGTGCCTGGAGTGTACTTAACGGGGGAACTAACATTCAGTACTTC. Translated: CAWSVLNGGTNIQYF.

This clone was found once. J is TRBJ2-1 and V is TRBV5-5; TRBD1 matches at 11 bases. This CDR3 comprises 17 residues. The germline CDR1 and CDR2 sequences are SGHKS and YYEKEE (reference sequence). Unmatched junction bases numbered 12, after V lost 4 bases and J lost 6 bases. The CDR3 is CASSGGTGGFTVNEQFF. The CDR3 bases are TGTGCCAGCAGCGGGGGGACAGGGGGGTTTACCGTCAATGAGCAGTTCTTC. Filled out from reference TRBV5-5 and TRBJ2-1, the complete variable domain reads DAGVTQSPTHLIKTRGQQVTLRCSPISGHKSVSWYQQVLGQGPQFIFQYYEKEERGRGNFPDRFSARQFPNYSSELNVNALLLGDSALYLCASSGGTGGFTVNEQFFGPGTRLTVL.

This rearrangement joins TRBV18 to TRBJ1-5; TRBD1 aligns across 8 bases. The germline V gene encodes CDR1 KGHSH and CDR2 LQKENI. V gave up 2 bases and J gave up 7 bases; unmatched junction bases: 10. The length of the CDR3 is 16 residues. The CDR3 loop reads CASSPGQGRIGQPQHF. The CDR3 coding sequence is TGTGCCAGCTCACCAGGACAGGGAAGGATTGGCCAGCCCCAGCATTTT.

The chain couples TRBV6-5 to TRBJ2-2; possible D gene TRBD2, 6 bases. Trimming pared 6 bases from V and 3 bases from J, leaving 14 bases between. The CDR3 spans 15 residues. Germline values: CDR1 MNHEY, CDR2 SVGAGI. The CDR3 loop is CASRRTNHYTGELFF. The DNA of the CDR3 is TGTGCCAGCAGACGGACTAACCACTACACCGGGGAGCTGTTTTTT.

This clone was observed a single time. The chain employs TRBV7-3 and TRBJ2-5; D remains unclear. Judging by the DNA end, TRBJ2-7 fits better; the J call may be wrong. Germline assignment: CDR1 SGHTA and CDR2 FQGTGA. The CDR3 has 15 residues. For the CDR3, the DNA is TGTGCCAGCAGCACCCTGCCCGTATCCCCCTACGAGCAGTACTTC. It encodes CASSTLPVSPYEQYF.